The 21 T cell receptor beta chains below come from one sample, sequenced in a study of blood T cell repertoires in COVID-19. Sequencing was performed with immunoSEQ multiplex PCR; in TCRdb, only in-frame clones are kept and a portion is missing. This sample yields approximately 20,000 clones, of which roughly 80% are seen a single time; roughly 50% belongs to the top ten. Sequencing used peripheral blood. The receptors shown here come from a man in his sixties or seventies with acute or convalescent COVID-19.

The J gene is TRBJ1-1, the V gene TRBV25-1, with a weak D call TRBD1 (6 bases). Per the germline V gene, CDR1 is MGHDK and CDR2 is SYGVNS. The CDR3 consists of 14 residues. V dropped 1 base and J dropped 4 bases, with 10 bases sitting between them. Here the CDR3 DNA reads TGTGCCAGCAGTGAATCAGGGGTAGGCACTGAAGCTTTCTTT. As protein: CASSESGVGTEAFF.

This clone was found a few times. J is TRBJ2-7 and V is TRBV21-1; the D call in the table, TRBD1, was not verified against the DNA. TRBV21-1 is marked as a pseudogene. This CDR3 is built from 13 residues. This CDR3 is CASSDRGRYEQYF. CDR3 DNA: TGTGCCAGCAGCGACAGGGGGCGGTACGAGCAGTACTTC.

This clone has only a few counts. The V and J genes are TRBV27 and TRBJ2-7, with 7 bases that match TRBD2. CDR1 is MNHEY, CDR2 SMNVEV, per germline (reference sequence). The CDR3 totals 15 residues. The trim removed 2 bases at V and 2 bases at J, leaving 6 bases unmatched. The CDR3, as DNA: TGTGCCAGCAGTTTAGGGGCGGGGGTTACCTACGAGCAGTACTTC. Translated: CASSLGAGVTYEQYF.

The genes are TRBV12-3 or TRBV12-4 and TRBJ1-1, with a possible D match to TRBD1 (5 bases). V was cut by 6 bases and J by 5 bases, with 10 bases left in between. CDR3 length equals 12 residues. CDR3 protein: CASRNRGTEAFF. The DNA for the CDR3 is TGTGCCAGCAGGAACCGGGGGACTGAAGCTTTCTTT.

The genes are TRBV6-5 and TRBJ1-2, with D maybe TRBD1 (6 bases). CDR3 length equals 12 residues. Germline V CDR1 and CDR2: MNHEY, SVGAGI. V lost 6 bases and J lost 5, with 10 bases in between. The CDR3, as DNA: TGTGCCAGCAGAAACAGGGATTATGGCTACACCTTC. This translates into CASRNRDYGYTF.

The gene calls are TRBV15 and TRBJ1-6, with 9 nucleotides matching TRBD1. V shed 6 bases, J shed 7 bases, and the junction held 7 bases outside the gene matches. CDR1 and CDR2 from the germline V gene are LNHNV and YYDKDF (reference sequence). The CDR3 length is 15 residues. CDR3 sequence: CATRFQGTGNSPLHF. The CDR3 DNA sequence: TGTGCCACCAGATTCCAAGGGACAGGGAATTCACCCCTCCACTTT.

This chain links TRBV2 with TRBJ2-1; weak D call: TRBD1 (6 bases). The CDR3 is 12 residues long. Per germline, CDR1 SNHLY and CDR2 FYNNEI. Trimming cost V 4 bases and J 9 bases, with 10 bases left between them. CDR3 residues: CASSGEQGEQFF. The CDR3 DNA sequence: TGTGCCAGCAGTGGGGAACAGGGTGAGCAGTTCTTC. Complete variable domain (other parts from reference TRBV2 and TRBJ2-1): EPEVTQTPSHQVTQMGQEVILRCVPISNHLYFYWYRQILGQKVEFLVSFYNNEISEKSEIFDDQFSVERPDGSNFTLKIRSTKLEDSAMYFCASSGEQGEQFFGPGTRLTVL.

The chain has TRBV9 and TRBJ2-7; 7 bases are a match to TRBD2. The CDR3 sequence is 15 residues long. Germline CDR1 and CDR2: SGDLS and YYNGEE. Trimming cost V 7 bases and J 4 bases; bases outside gene matches: 14. The CDR3 sequence is CASGADSGWSYEQYF. The CDR3 DNA follows: TGTGCCAGCGGGGCCGATAGCGGGTGGTCATACGAGCAGTACTTC. Full variable domain (missing parts from reference TRBV9 and TRBJ2-7): DSGVTQTPKHLITATGQRVTLRCSPRSGDLSVYWYQQSLDQGLQFLIQYYNGEERAKGNILERFSAQQFPDLHSELNLSSLELGDSALYFCASGADSGWSYEQYFGPGTRLTVT.

CDR3 bases: TGTGCCAGCAGTTACCGGACTAGCGGGACAGCAGATACGCAGTATTTT. Translation gives CASSYRTSGTADTQYF. V gene TRBV6-2 or TRBV6-3 combines with J gene TRBJ2-3; 12 nucleotides agree with TRBD2. Germline trimming cut 2 bases from V and 4 bases from J; bases unmatched to any gene: 4. Germline V lookup: CDR1 MNHEY, CDR2 SVGEGT. The CDR3 runs to 16 residues.

The chain employs TRBV3-1 (or the pseudogene TRBV3-2) and TRBJ2-3; TRBD2 matches 7 bases. J lost 3 bases, V lost 0 bases, and 9 bases had no gene match. Germline lookup yields CDR1 LGHDT and CDR2 YNNKEL (reference sequence). The length of the CDR3 is 17 residues. In nucleotides, the CDR3 is TGTGCCAGCAGCCAAGATCCTTGGGGGGGTGGAACAGATACGCAGTATTTT. It is translated as CASSQDPWGGGTDTQYF.

This rearrangement joins TRBV29-1 to TRBJ2-3, with 11 bases that match TRBD1. Trimming cost V 6 bases and J 5 bases; bases outside gene matches: 1. CDR1 and CDR2 (germline): SQVTM, ANQGSEA. The CDR3 is 12 amino acids. The CDR3 sequence is CSVGTGGDTQYF. DNA for the CDR3: TGCAGCGTAGGGACAGGGGGAGATACGCAGTATTTT.

This clone was counted between two and nine times. This chain links TRBV7-6 with TRBJ1-1, with a possible D match to TRBD1 (5 bases). CDR1 and CDR2 from the germline V gene are SGHVS and FNYEAQ. The V end was cut by 2 bases, the J end by 5 bases, with 12 bases between. The CDR3 extends over 14 amino acids. CDR3 sequence (DNA): TGTGCCAGCAGCTTAAGTGGGGCTTGGACTGAAGCTTTCTTT. Protein sequence: CASSLSGAWTEAFF.

The CDR3 loop reads CASRIGHTINRQPQHF. In DNA form, the CDR3 reads TGTGCCAGCAGGATTGGCCACACCATAAACAGGCAGCCCCAGCATTTT. This chain uses TRBV28 with TRBJ1-5; D may be TRBD1 (5 bases). CDR1 and CDR2 (germline): MDHEN, SYDVKM. CDR3 length: 16 residues. V was trimmed by 6 bases and J by 7 bases, leaving 22 bases between them.

This clone was counted between two and nine times. The chain employs TRBV11-2 and TRBJ2-7, with 12 bases that match TRBD1. This CDR3 has 17 residues. V gave up 3 bases and J gave up 6 bases; unmatched junction bases: 12. Germline CDR1 is SGHAT and CDR2 is FQNNGV. The CDR3 DNA follows: TGTGCCAGCAGCTTGTCGATCCCGGGACAGGGGGCCGTCGAGCAGTACTTC. It is translated as CASSLSIPGQGAVEQYF.

V and J are TRBV6-5 and TRBJ1-5; 7 bases are a match to TRBD1. The J segment lost 0 bases and the V segment lost 4 bases, leaving 3 bases of the junction unmatched. The CDR3 totals 15 residues. CDR1 and CDR2 (germline): MNHEY, SVGAGI. The CDR3 DNA reads TGTGCCAGCAGTTCCGGGACAGATAGCAATCAGCCCCAGCATTTT. The encoded protein is CASSSGTDSNQPQHF.

The chain couples TRBV20-1 to TRBJ2-1; TRBD2 matches 8 bases. This CDR3 comprises 14 residues. Germline lookup yields CDR1 DFQATT and CDR2 SNEGSKA (reference sequence). With V trimmed by 3 bases and J by 10 bases, 11 bases remained unmatched. In nucleotides, the CDR3 is TGCAGTGCTAGTAACAGCGGGAGTACCCGGGAGCAGTTCTTC. Amino acids: CSASNSGSTREQFF.

The chain links TRBV7-7 to TRBJ1-5, with D unresolved. V dropped 5 bases and J dropped 6 bases, with 11 bases sitting between them. The CDR3 totals 13 residues. Germline assignment: CDR1 SSHAT and CDR2 FNYEAQ (reference sequence). CDR3 in DNA: TGTGCCAGCAGCCTCGATATCGGTCAGCCCCAGCATTTT. Translating it yields CASSLDIGQPQHF.

The gene calls are TRBV7-9 and TRBJ1-6; D is uncertain. V dropped 1 base and J dropped 16 bases, with 14 bases sitting between them. This CDR3 comprises 13 residues. The germline V gene has CDR1 SEHNR and CDR2 FQNEAQ (reference sequence). CDR3 nucleotide sequence: TGTGCCAGCAGCTTAGGAGAGGCGAGGAGACTCCACTTT. It codes for CASSLGEARRLHF.

The J gene is TRBJ1-5, the V gene TRBV24-1, with a tentative D call TRBD1 (5 bases). Deletions cut 3 bases from V and 3 bases from J, with 17 bases between. CDR3 length: 17 residues. Germline-derived CDR1 and CDR2 are KGHDR and SFDVKD. The CDR3 here is CATSDRVGVPDNQPQHF. CDR3 sequence (DNA): TGTGCCACCAGTGATCGGGTAGGGGTACCGGACAATCAGCCCCAGCATTTT.

V gene TRBV6-1 combines with J gene TRBJ2-5; weak D call: TRBD1 (5 bases). Germline V gene data show CDR1 as MNHNS and CDR2 as SASEGT. The CDR3 spans 15 residues. The V end was cut by 2 bases, the J end by 0 bases, with 10 bases between. CDR3 loop: CASSERATDQETQYF. CDR3 sequence (DNA): TGTGCCAGCAGTGAAAGGGCGACAGACCAAGAGACCCAGTACTTC.

The chain joins TRBV3-1 (or the pseudogene TRBV3-2) to TRBJ1-2; TRBD1 is a possible D gene (5 bases). Germline values: CDR1 LGHDT, CDR2 YNNKEL (reference sequence). The CDR3 runs 12 residues. Trimming pared 3 bases from V and 8 bases from J, leaving 10 bases between. Written as DNA, the CDR3 is TGTGCCAGCAGCCACGGGGGAAGGGGCTACACCTTC. Translated, it gives CASSHGGRGYTF.